The 11 T cell receptor beta chains below were found in one sample sequenced in a study of lymphopenia after photon versus proton radiotherapy. Sequenced by immunoSEQ multiplex PCR; TCRdb stores in-frame clones only, minus some. This table holds around 15,000 clones, roughly nine tenths found once. The sample was peripheral blood, taken from a patient treated with proton-based radiotherapy. These receptor sequences come from a woman aged 60-75 years with cholangiocarcinoma. Some clones in this sample may be carry-over from other donors' samples.

The chain uses TRBV15 and TRBJ1-3; TRBD1 agrees at 7 bases. Germline CDR1 LNHNV, CDR2 YYDKDF (reference sequence). Losses at the gene ends were 4 bases for V and 3 bases for J; bases not matched to a gene: 6. CDR3 length: 15 residues. The CDR3 DNA follows: TGTGCCACCAGCAACGACAGGGAGAGTGGAAACACCATATATTTT. Amino acid sequence: CATSNDRESGNTIYF.

This chain links TRBV21-1 with TRBJ2-7; TRBD1, as called in the table, went unchecked against the DNA. TRBV21-1 is a recognized pseudogene. The CDR3 loop spans 15 amino acids. CDR3 protein: CASTKGSQGHYEQYF. CDR3 coding DNA: TGTGCCAGCACCAAAGGGAGCCAGGGACACTACGAGCAGTACTTC.

CDR3 in amino acids: CASSLAQRLAGGPGELFF. CDR3 DNA sequence: TGTGCCAGCAGCTTAGCGCAGAGACTAGCGGGAGGGCCCGGGGAGCTGTTTTTT. The chain joins TRBV7-2 to TRBJ2-2; 14 bases agree with TRBD2. Unmatched junction bases numbered 6, after V lost 0 bases and J lost 6 bases. This CDR3 has 18 amino acids. From germline, CDR1 is SGHTA and CDR2 FQGNSA.

The chain employs TRBV6-1 and TRBJ2-7; D not resolved. V dropped 3 bases and J dropped 3 bases, with 9 bases sitting between them. The CDR3 is 13 residues long. Per germline, CDR1 MNHNS and CDR2 SASEGT. CDR3 nucleotides: TGTGCCAGCAGTGAGGCTGACGGCTACGAGCAGTACTTC. This gives the protein CASSEADGYEQYF.

The chain links TRBV12-2 to TRBJ1-1; the table calls TRBD1, which could not be checked here. TRBV12-2 is marked as a pseudogene. The CDR3 runs 13 residues. The CDR3 DNA sequence: TGTGCAAGTCGCCAAGGGACAGTCGGTGAAGCTTTCTTT. Protein product: CASRQGTVGEAFF.

This clone was seen once. V usage is TRBV19 and J usage is TRBJ2-1, with D possibly being TRBD2 (5 bases). Looked up from germline, CDR1 is LNHDA and CDR2 is SQIVND (reference sequence). The V and J ends lost 3 bases and 4 bases respectively, with 16 bases between them. The CDR3 contains 16 residues. The CDR3 is CASSIEAGILYNEQFF. The CDR3, as DNA: TGTGCCAGTAGTATCGAGGCGGGCATCCTTTACAATGAGCAGTTCTTC.

This chain uses TRBV27 with TRBJ2-1; TRBD2 aligns across 12 bases. The CDR3 runs 17 residues. Germline CDR1 and CDR2: MNHEY and SMNVEV (reference sequence). The V and J ends lost 0 bases and 9 bases, in that order; junction bases with no gene match: 9. This CDR3 reads CASSLSRGLAGYGEQFF. CDR3 coding DNA: TGTGCCAGCAGTTTATCGCGAGGACTAGCGGGGTACGGTGAGCAGTTCTTC.

The chain is built from TRBV29-1 and TRBJ2-7; D ambiguous. CDR3 length: 11 residues. Germline V lookup: CDR1 SQVTM, CDR2 ANQGSEA. Trimming took off 0 bases at V and 6 bases at J, with 6 bases between the two ends. The CDR3 spells CSVEEPGEQYF. DNA for the CDR3: TGCAGCGTTGAAGAACCTGGCGAGCAGTACTTC.

The chain has TRBV5-1 and TRBJ2-6; no clear D. The V gene's germline CDR1 is SGHRS and CDR2 YFSETQ. This CDR3 is 13 amino acids long. The V end was cut by 1 base, the J end by 9 bases, with 8 bases between. The CDR3 spells CASSLMEFNVLTF. The CDR3 nucleotides read TGCGCCAGCAGCTTGATGGAATTCAACGTCCTGACTTTC. Filled out from reference TRBV5-1 and TRBJ2-6, the complete variable domain reads KAGVTQTPRYLIKTRGQQVTLSCSPISGHRSVSWYQQTPGQGLQFLFEYFSETQRNKGNFPGRFSGRQFSNSRSEMNVSTLELGDSALYLCASSLMEFNVLTFGAGSRLTVL.

This chain joins TRBV27 and TRBJ2-3, with D tentatively TRBD2 (6 bases). The CDR3 contains 16 residues. V lost 5 bases to trimming and J lost 5 bases, with 20 bases between them. Germline-derived CDR1 and CDR2 are MNHEY and SMNVEV (reference sequence). The DNA of the CDR3 is TGTGCCAGCAGTCCTCTCCCTACGCGGGGCGTAGATACGCAGTATTTT. Protein product: CASSPLPTRGVDTQYF.

The genes are TRBV18 and TRBJ1-1; D gene unclear. Germline values: CDR1 KGHSH, CDR2 LQKENI. V gave up 4 bases and J gave up 1 base, with 16 bases separating them. CDR3 length equals 16 residues. In DNA form, the CDR3 reads TGTGCCAGCTCACAACAGCCCCCGGGAGGGAACACTGAAGCTTTCTTT. As protein: CASSQQPPGGNTEAFF.